This T cell receptor (beta chain) stems from a study of CD8 T cells in Susac syndrome. Study at large: At blood draw, Susac syndrome patients were therapy-naive, on corticosteroids, or on intravenous immunoglobulin alone.

RNA was extracted with the RNeasy kit, and a quantity of about 0.45 to 1 ug was reverse transcribed using random hexamers. The TCR beta CDR3 was amplified by immunoSEQ multiplex PCR across 54 Vbeta, 13 Jbeta. TCRdb reanalysed the immunoSEQ multiplex PCR reads using MiXCR and keeps one entry per CDR3 protein. The sample gives around 110,000 distinct CDR3 sequences, under 96% of which show up once; less than 0.15% is in the top ten. The T cells that were sequenced for TCR beta were CD8+ and CD4+ cells from blood. The recently defined diagnostic criteria for definite or probable disease were met by the Susac syndrome patients. The CDR3 runs 14 residues. Trimming cost V 0 bases and J 5 bases, with 10 bases left between them. Germline V gives CDR1 KGHSH, CDR2 LQKENI.

The clonotype was recovered from a human donor with Susac syndrome. The V gene is TRBV18, the J gene TRBJ2-5; D gene ambiguous. Sequenced sample: CD4+ T cells from PBMCs. CDR3 sequence reads: CASSPPSSRETQYF. In DNA form, the CDR3 reads TGTGCCAGCTCACCACCGTCCAGTAGGGAGACCCAGTACTTC.